These 8 T cell receptor beta chains were all obtained from the same sample, sequenced in a study of T cells in women clearing cervical HPV infection. Profiling relied on immunoSEQ multiplex PCR, and the TCRdb table lists in-frame clones only, not all of them. Its clone listing holds about 39,000 clones. The material sequenced was blood buffy coat. The receptors were sampled from a woman aged 18-70 years with a cervical HPV16 infection that either progressed to CIN3+ or cleared (not recorded which).

In regard to this clone: One junction end does not reproduce the germline sequence, and a read error may be involved. The CDR3 sequence is CAGSTGTLTSYEQYF. CDR3 DNA, as far as it was read: TGTGCCGGCAGTACCGGGACTCTCACGTCCTACGAG. The chain is built from TRBV12-3 or TRBV12-4 and TRBJ2-7, with D maybe TRBD2 (6 bases). The sequenced fragment ends 3 residues before the CDR3 boundary, so the rest is inferred from the germline J gene. This CDR3 contains 15 residues.

A word on this clone: The read stops 3 residues short of the end of the CDR3; the missing end is completed from the germline J gene. This sequence joins TRBV30 and TRBJ2-3, with D possibly being TRBD1 (6 bases). The CDR3 consists of 12 residues. Per germline, CDR1 GTSNPN and CDR2 SVGIG (reference sequence). CDR3 protein: CAWSAFGQPQYF. Incomplete CDR3 DNA: TGTGCCTGGAGTGCGTTTGGACAGCCG.

Remarks on this clone: Sequencing ends 3 residues short of the CDR3 end; the germline J gene provides the rest. This rearrangement joins TRBV4-1 to TRBJ2-2; TRBD1 matches at 7 bases. Trimming at V came to 3 bases and at J to 5 bases, leaving 12 bases not matched to a gene. This CDR3 has 17 amino acids. CDR1 is MGHRA, CDR2 YSYEKL, per germline. The CDR3 here is CASSQGQPPTGTGELFF. Incomplete CDR3 DNA: TGCGCCAGCAGCCAGGGACAGCCCCCGACGGGGACCGGGGAG.

Concerning this clone itself: Coverage ceases 3 residues before the CDR3 finishes, and the germline J gene fills in the end. This sequence joins TRBV19 and TRBJ1-2; D unclear. This CDR3 has 13 residues. Per the germline V gene, CDR1 is LNHDA and CDR2 is SQIVND (reference sequence). The CDR3 is CASSIGFTYDYTF. The sequenced part of the CDR3 DNA is TGTGCCAGTAGTATCGGTTTCACCTACGAC.

To note about this clone: The read terminates 3 residues ahead of where the CDR3 ends, so the germline J gene completes it. V is TRBV19 and J is TRBJ1-5, with D possibly TRBD1 on 5 matching bases. CDR1 is LNHDA and CDR2 is SQIVND in the germline V gene (reference sequence). The ends were cut back, 6 bases at V and 2 bases at J, with 11 bases in the middle. The CDR3 is 14 residues long. The CDR3 spells CASSFRRGNQPQHF. Incomplete CDR3 DNA: TGTGCCAGTAGCTTCCGCAGGGGCAATCAGCCC.

Notes on this clone: Read coverage stops 3 residues before the CDR3 terminus; the germline J gene supplies the remainder. The chain is built from TRBV20-1 and TRBJ2-5, with 11 positions matching TRBD1. Trimming cost V 4 bases and J 4 bases; bases outside gene matches: 2. The CDR3 runs 13 residues. CDR1 is DFQATT and CDR2 is SNEGSKA in the germline V gene (reference sequence). The CDR3: CSAKGQGVETQYF. The covered CDR3 bases are TGCAGTGCTAAGGGACAGGGGGTAGAGACC.

A note on this clone: The read terminates 3 residues ahead of where the CDR3 ends, so the germline J gene completes it. The V call is TRBV7-9, the J call TRBJ2-7; D call uncertain. The germline V gene has CDR1 SEHNR and CDR2 FQNEAQ (reference sequence). Deletions cut 1 base from V and 6 bases from J, with 10 bases between. CDR3 length equals 13 residues. This CDR3 is CASSLGGSAEQYF. CDR3 bases read: TGTGCCAGCAGCTTAGGAGGTTCCGCCGAG.

Regarding this clone: With the read ending 3 residues before the CDR3 end, the germline J gene is used to fill in that end. This rearrangement joins TRBV28 to TRBJ1-6; D not certain. Trimming cost V 1 base and J 8 bases, with 9 bases left between them. This CDR3 has 14 residues. From germline, CDR1 is MDHEN and CDR2 SYDVKM. This chain's CDR3 is CASSLLAGDSPLHF. CDR3 DNA (partial): TGTGCCAGCAGTTTATTGGCGGGAGATTCACCC. The entire variable domain, with the rest obtained from reference TRBV28 and TRBJ1-6, is as follows: DVKVTQSSRYLVKRTGEKVFLECVQDMDHENMFWYRQDPGLGLRLIYFSYDVKMKEKGDIPEGYSVSREKKERFSLILESASTNQTSMYLCASSLLAGDSPLHFGNGTRLTVT.